This TCR beta chain originates from a study of blood T cell repertoires in COVID-19. The authors' processing: It was from reference gene primer amplification that nucleated cell counts were estimated. TCRdb keeps only in-frame clones here, not all; method: immunoSEQ multiplex PCR. Clone size and the V and J calls come from that table; the DNA yielded D and trimming. Of about 220,000 clones listed, more than 65% were seen once; the top ten hold around 3.3%. CDR3 size: 15 residues. Trimming took 3 bases from V and 6 from J; bases not matched to a gene: 11. Per germline, CDR1 GTSNPN and CDR2 SVGIG (reference sequence).

The TCR comes from a woman aged 80 or older with acute or convalescent COVID-19. Sequenced sample: peripheral blood. The rearrangement joins TRBV30 to TRBJ2-1; 7 bases line up with TRBD2. This chain's CDR3 is CAWSAGLAGVNEQFF. CDR3 DNA sequence: TGTGCCTGGAGCGCCGGACTGGCGGGGGTCAATGAGCAGTTCTTC.